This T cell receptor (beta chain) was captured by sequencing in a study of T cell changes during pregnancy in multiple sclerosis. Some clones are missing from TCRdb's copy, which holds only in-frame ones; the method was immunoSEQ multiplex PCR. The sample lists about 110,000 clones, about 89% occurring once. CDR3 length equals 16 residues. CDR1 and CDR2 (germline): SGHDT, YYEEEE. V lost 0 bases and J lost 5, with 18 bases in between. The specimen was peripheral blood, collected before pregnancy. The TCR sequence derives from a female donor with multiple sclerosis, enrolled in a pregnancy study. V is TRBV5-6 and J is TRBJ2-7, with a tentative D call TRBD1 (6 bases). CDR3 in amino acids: CASSLVGRDKVDEQYF. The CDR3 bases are TGTGCCAGCAGCTTGGTCGGCCGGGACAAGGTAGACGAGCAGTACTTC. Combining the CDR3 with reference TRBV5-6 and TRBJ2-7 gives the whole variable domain DAGVTQSPTHLIKTRGQQVTLRCSPKSGHDTVSWYQQALGQGPQFIFQYYEEEERQRGNFPDRFSGHQFPNYSSELNVNALLLGDSALYLCASSLVGRDKVDEQYFGPGTRLTVT.